This T cell receptor (beta chain) was retrieved from a study of human CD8 memory T cell subsets. Notes on the study in general: Among T cells, stem-like memory and precursor exhausted subsets showed similarly high diversity, unlike effector memory cells.

Sequencing libraries of TCR beta were made by UMI-labeled 5' RACE. TCRdb re-called the 5' RACE reads, yielding one record per CDR3 amino acid sequence without DNA. This sample's clone table lists about 11,000 distinct CDR3 sequences. To note about this clonotype: Its target is not known.

Duplicate approximately 150,000-cell vials of sorted CD8+ T cells per subset supplied the RNA. This clonotype originated in a human donor in good health. Source material: CD8+ stem-like memory T cells (TSCM and TCM) sorted from PBMCs. Subset: stem-like memory CD8 T cells (TSTEM), CCR7+ PD-1- TIGIT-.

CDR3 residues: CASSVVSGGSYNEQFF. The chain uses TRBV9 and TRBJ2-1. The germline V gene has CDR1 SGDLS and CDR2 YYNGEE. The CDR3 totals 16 residues.